The 29 T cell receptor beta chains below all came from one sample that was sequenced in a study of OX40 agonist ivuxolimab in advanced cancers. Repertoires were generated with immunoSEQ multiplex PCR, while TCRdb's copy carries only in-frame clones and drops some. The data hold around 46,000 clones, with around 89% observed a single time. The sequencing used CD4+ or CD8+ T cells sorted from blood, collected in a trial of the OX40 agonist ivuxolimab. These receptors originate from an adult with an advanced solid tumor such as melanoma, head and neck, liver or kidney cancer.

The V and J genes are TRBV7-6 and TRBJ1-3, with D possibly matching TRBD1 (6 bases). The length of the CDR3 is 14 residues. The ends were cut back, 0 bases at V and 3 bases at J, with 6 bases in the middle. CDR1 SGHVS and CDR2 FNYEAQ come from the germline V gene. The CDR3, as DNA: TGTGCCAGCAGCTTAGCAGGGGGTGGAAACACCATATATTTT. Amino acids: CASSLAGGGNTIYF.

This clone is deemed hyperexpanded. The chain couples TRBV7-9 to TRBJ2-7; the D gene is possibly TRBD2 (5 bases). The germline V gene encodes CDR1 SEHNR and CDR2 FQNEAQ (reference sequence). V lost 6 bases and J 3 bases, leaving 12 bases between the germline ends. The CDR3 is 13 amino acids. The CDR3 protein is CASRGPGDYEQYF. The CDR3 coding sequence is TGTGCCAGCAGAGGTCCCGGGGACTACGAGCAGTACTTC.

This clone was detected only a few times. The rearrangement links TRBV6-5 to TRBJ2-2, with D unresolved. The germline V gene encodes CDR1 MNHEY and CDR2 SVGAGI. The ends were cut back, 8 bases at V and 2 bases at J, with 3 bases in the middle. This CDR3 region has 11 residues. The CDR3, as DNA: TGTGCCAGCGGAAACACCGGGGAGCTGTTTTTT. Residues: CASGNTGELFF.

A single count supports this clone. The chain links TRBV7-9 to TRBJ2-7; a possible D gene is TRBD2 (6 bases). Per the germline V gene, CDR1 is SEHNR and CDR2 is FQNEAQ (reference sequence). The V and J ends lost 5 bases and 3 bases respectively, with 8 bases between them. The CDR3 has 12 amino acids. CDR3: CASSISGYEQYF. The CDR3 region has the DNA TGTGCCAGCAGCATTAGCGGCTACGAGCAGTACTTC.

This clone turned up a few times. This chain joins TRBV4-3 and TRBJ2-1, with 10 bases fitting TRBD2. Germline CDR1 LGHNA, CDR2 YSLEER. The CDR3 is 15 amino acids. Unmatched junction bases numbered 4, after V lost 4 bases and J lost 4 bases. The DNA for the CDR3 is TGCGCCAGCAGCCCTAGCGGGAGAGGGTACAATGAGCAGTTCTTC. Encoded protein: CASSPSGRGYNEQFF.

The V call is TRBV19, the J call TRBJ1-1; possibly TRBD1 for D (5 bases). V gave up 4 bases and J gave up 5 bases, with 20 bases separating them. The CDR3 covers 16 residues. Germline lookup yields CDR1 LNHDA and CDR2 SQIVND (reference sequence). The CDR3 DNA follows: TGTGCCAGTAGTACAGGGTGGGGGGGTGAAACTACTGAAGCTTTCTTT. This codes for CASSTGWGGETTEAFF.

The chain combines TRBV4-3 with TRBJ2-5, with TRBD2 matching over 11 bases. TRBJ2-7 explains the end of the DNA better; the J call may be wrong. The germline CDR1 and CDR2 sequences are LGHNA and YSLEER. The CDR3 is 16 amino acids. CDR3 nucleotides: TGCGCCAGCAGCCAAGCACTAGCGGGAGCAACCTACGAGCAGTACTTC. Translating gives CASSQALAGATYEQYF.

This clone has a single count. The chain employs TRBV23-1 and TRBJ1-3; TRBD1 matches 7 bases. TRBV23-1 is annotated as an ORF whose role is uncertain. The ends lost 11 bases at V and 4 bases at J; junction bases unmatched: 5. This CDR3 is built from 12 residues. CDR3 sequence: CAATGRGNTIYF. CDR3 sequence (DNA): TGCGCCGCGACAGGGCGAGGAAACACCATATATTTT.

V gene TRBV4-1 combines with J gene TRBJ2-1, with 7 bases fitting TRBD2. CDR1 and CDR2 from the germline V gene are MGHRA and YSYEKL. The CDR3 is made up of 15 amino acids. V dropped 5 bases and J dropped 2; count of bases not matched to a gene: 6. CDR3 sequence reads: CASSRLAQPYNEQFF. The CDR3 DNA sequence: TGCGCCAGCAGCAGACTAGCCCAACCCTACAATGAGCAGTTCTTC.

The chain employs TRBV7-8 and TRBJ2-6; 7 bases are a match to TRBD1. The trim removed 2 bases at V and 0 bases at J, leaving 4 bases unmatched. The CDR3 is made up of 17 amino acids. The germline V gene has CDR1 SGHVS and CDR2 FQNEAQ. The DNA for the CDR3 is TGTGCCAGCAGCTTATGGGGACAGAGCTCTGGGGCCAACGTCCTGACTTTC. Translation gives CASSLWGQSSGANVLTF.

The V gene is TRBV21-1, the J gene TRBJ1-2. TRBV21-1 has pseudogene status. The CDR3 runs 16 residues. The DNA of the CDR3 is TGTGCCAGCAGCACCCCCTGGCGGGGTCATAACTATGGCTACACCTTC. Translated, it gives CASSTPWRGHNYGYTF.

The CDR3 region is CASSPDNSYEQYF. CDR3 bases: TGTGCCAGCAGCCCGGACAACTCCTACGAGCAGTACTTC. The chain recombines TRBV7-9 with TRBJ2-7, with D perhaps matching TRBD1 (5 bases). V was clipped by 5 bases and J by 0 bases, with 8 bases between them. CDR1 is SEHNR and CDR2 is FQNEAQ in the germline V gene (reference sequence). There are 13 residues in the CDR3.

The chain uses TRBV6-5 and TRBJ2-3; TRBD2 agrees at 7 bases. With V trimmed by 6 bases and J by 5 bases, 8 bases remained unmatched. This CDR3 contains 14 residues. Germline V gene data show CDR1 as MNHEY and CDR2 as SVGAGI. CDR3 in DNA: TGTGCCAGCAGGGAAGGGAGGGGCGGAGATACGCAGTATTTT. It specifies CASREGRGGDTQYF.

This chain links TRBV27 with TRBJ2-1; D is undetermined. The CDR3 has 13 amino acids. V lost 3 bases and J lost 2, with 5 bases in between. Germline V gives CDR1 MNHEY, CDR2 SMNVEV (reference sequence). CDR3 sequence reads: CASSFLTYNEQFF. CDR3 coding DNA: TGTGCCAGCAGTTTCCTTACCTACAATGAGCAGTTCTTC.

This sequence joins TRBV7-3 and TRBJ2-5, with a weak D call TRBD2 (6 bases). This CDR3 contains 13 residues. Germline CDR1 reads SGHTA; CDR2 reads FQGTGA. Trimming removed 5 bases from V and 4 bases from J, with 11 bases in between. The CDR3, as DNA: TGTGCCAGCAGCGGGCGGGGTGGAGAGACCCAGTACTTC. Protein product: CASSGRGGETQYF. Supplemented by reference TRBV7-3 and TRBJ2-5, the full variable domain reads GAGVSQTPSNKVTEKGKYVELRCDPISGHTALYWYRQSLGQGPEFLIYFQGTGAADDSGLPNDRFFAVRPEGSVSTLKIQRTERGDSAVYLCASSGRGGETQYFGPGTRLLVL.

The chain links TRBV28 to TRBJ2-5; 13 bases are shared with TRBD2. V gave up 4 bases and J gave up 5 bases; unmatched junction bases: 7. Germline CDR1 is MDHEN and CDR2 is SYDVKM. The CDR3 consists of 16 residues. The CDR3 nucleotides read TGTGCCAGCAGTTGGACTAGCGGGGGAGCCCACGAGACCCAGTACTTC. This gives the protein CASSWTSGGAHETQYF.

The chain joins TRBV7-8 to TRBJ1-3; D unresolved. Germline assignment: CDR1 SGHVS and CDR2 FQNEAQ. The germline V and J ends were trimmed by 1 base and 8 bases, with 6 bases remaining between them. This CDR3 comprises 12 residues. The CDR3 sequence is CASSLGGDTIYF. CDR3 bases: TGTGCCAGCAGCTTAGGAGGAGACACCATATATTTT. The complete variable domain, with remaining parts taken from reference TRBV7-8 and TRBJ1-3, reads GAGVSQSPRYKVAKRGQDVALRCDPISGHVSLFWYQQALGQGPEFLTYFQNEAQLDKSGLPSDRFFAERPEGSVSTLKIQRTQQEDSAVYLCASSLGGDTIYFGEGSWLTVV.

V usage is TRBV7-9 and J usage is TRBJ2-2, with 7 bases identical to TRBD2. J lost 1 base, V lost 5 bases, and 7 bases had no gene match. Per germline, CDR1 SEHNR and CDR2 FQNEAQ (reference sequence). The CDR3 is 16 amino acids. The CDR3 DNA reads TGTGCCAGCAGCCGGGACTACCAGCTGAACACCGGGGAGCTGTTTTTT. Protein product: CASSRDYQLNTGELFF.

The chain links TRBV27 to TRBJ2-7; D not resolved. V shed 6 bases and J shed 1 base, with 10 bases lying between them. The CDR3 covers 13 residues. The germline gives CDR1 MNHEY, CDR2 SMNVEV (reference sequence). Here the CDR3 reads CASSPPLSYEQYF. The CDR3 DNA is TGTGCCAGCAGCCCCCCCTTGTCCTACGAGCAGTACTTC.

The chain carries TRBV13 and TRBJ2-7, with D possibly TRBD2 on 5 matching bases. This CDR3 region has 14 residues. Trimming removed 2 bases at V and 5 bases at J, with 13 bases between. The germline gives CDR1 PRHDT, CDR2 FYEKMQ (reference sequence). The CDR3 region has the DNA TGTGCCAGCAGCTTATCCCCTAGAGGGAACGAGCAGTACTTC. This translates into CASSLSPRGNEQYF.

V gene TRBV28 combines with J gene TRBJ1-1; TRBD1 might be the D (5 bases). The V end lost 6 bases, the J end lost 0 bases, and 17 bases lay between the germline ends. The germline gives CDR1 MDHEN, CDR2 SYDVKM. There are 16 residues in the CDR3. The CDR3 is CASSSPTREMNTEAFF. The CDR3 region has the DNA TGTGCCAGCAGCTCCCCAACCAGGGAGATGAACACTGAAGCTTTCTTT.

V and J are TRBV19 and TRBJ2-7; unclear D gene. Trimming left V 1 base short and J 2 bases short, with 9 bases between. Per germline, CDR1 LNHDA and CDR2 SQIVND (reference sequence). The CDR3 totals 14 residues. The DNA of the CDR3 is TGTGCCAGTAGTATAGGGGCAGGTACCTACGAGCAGTACTTC. This sequence encodes CASSIGAGTYEQYF.

The chain is built from TRBV5-6 and TRBJ1-1; TRBD1 might be the D (5 bases). The CDR3 loop spans 13 amino acids. Germline lookup yields CDR1 SGHDT and CDR2 YYEEEE. Trimming took 3 bases from V and 13 from J, leaving 19 bases between them. CDR3 bases: TGTGCCAGCAGCTACCCAGACACTCAAGGGGTTTTCTTT. Protein product: CASSYPDTQGVFF.

The chain joins TRBV15 to TRBJ2-1; TRBD2 aligns across 8 bases. J gave up 4 bases and V 1 base, and 0 bases lay outside the gene matches. The germline gives CDR1 LNHNV, CDR2 YYDKDF (reference sequence). The CDR3 is made up of 14 amino acids. CDR3 protein: CATSRAGGYNEQFF. DNA of the CDR3: TGTGCCACCAGCAGAGCGGGAGGGTACAATGAGCAGTTCTTC.

The V and J genes are TRBV27 and TRBJ1-5, with D perhaps TRBD1 (6 bases). This CDR3 is 15 amino acids long. Germline CDR1 reads MNHEY; CDR2 reads SMNVEV (reference sequence). V dropped 1 base and J dropped 6 bases, with 13 bases sitting between them. CDR3 nucleotides: TGTGCCAGCAGTTTATTGCCGGAAGGGGGTCAGCCCCAGCATTTT. It yields the protein CASSLLPEGGQPQHF.

The CDR3 DNA reads as TGTGCCACCAGCAGAGATTTGGGGCTTGATCAGCCCCAGCATTTT. It encodes CATSRDLGLDQPQHF. The J gene is TRBJ1-5, the V gene TRBV15, with D tentatively TRBD1 (5 bases). This CDR3 spans 15 amino acids. The germline V gene has CDR1 LNHNV and CDR2 YYDKDF (reference sequence). V was cut by 0 bases and J by 5 bases, with 11 bases left in between. Full variable domain (remainder filled in from reference TRBV15 and TRBJ1-5): DAMVIQNPRYQVTQFGKPVTLSCSQTLNHNVMYWYQQKSSQAPKLLFHYYDKDFNNEADTPDNFQSRRPNTSFCFLDIRSPGLGDTAMYLCATSRDLGLDQPQHFGDGTRLSIL.

This clone came up a few times. The chain is built from TRBV11-2 and TRBJ2-7; the D gene is possibly TRBD2 (6 bases). The CDR3 spans 15 residues. CDR1 and CDR2 from the germline V gene are SGHAT and FQNNGV. V lost 0 bases and J 7 bases, leaving 16 bases between the germline ends. The CDR3 sequence is CASSLEAGLTGEQYF. DNA for the CDR3: TGTGCCAGCAGCTTAGAGGCGGGGCTCACTGGGGAGCAGTACTTC.

The rearrangement links TRBV5-6 to TRBJ2-1; D call uncertain. The CDR3 is made up of 13 amino acids. The germline V gene encodes CDR1 SGHDT and CDR2 YYEEEE. Trimming left V 3 bases short and J 4 bases short, with 8 bases between. The CDR3 DNA reads TGTGCCAGCAGCTCCTACTGGTACAATGAGCAGTTCTTC. As protein: CASSSYWYNEQFF. Full variable domain (missing parts from reference TRBV5-6 and TRBJ2-1): DAGVTQSPTHLIKTRGQQVTLRCSPKSGHDTVSWYQQALGQGPQFIFQYYEEEERQRGNFPDRFSGHQFPNYSSELNVNALLLGDSALYLCASSSYWYNEQFFGPGTRLTVL.

J is TRBJ2-7 and V is TRBV27; D might be TRBD2 (6 bases). Germline V lookup: CDR1 MNHEY, CDR2 SMNVEV (reference sequence). The CDR3 runs 11 residues. Trimming took 9 bases from V and 4 from J, leaving 10 bases between them. The CDR3 loop reads CASISGYEQYF. The CDR3 region has the DNA TGTGCCAGTATTAGCGGTTACGAGCAGTACTTC.